This paragraph covers one TCR beta chain sequence. Its antigen is as yet unknown. The germline CDR1 and CDR2 sequences are SQVTM and ANQGSEA. The CDR3 has 15 amino acids. Trimming at V came to 0 bases and at J to 5 bases, leaving 4 bases not matched to a gene. 60 Vbeta and 13 Jbeta primers were used in PCR. Repertoires were generated with immunoSEQ multiplex PCR, while TCRdb's copy carries only in-frame clones and drops some. The data hold about 150,000 clones, with 70% to 80% observed a single time. The sample comes from a study of cytomegalovirus exposure and HLA in healthy donors. Study-wide points: Among TCR beta chains of equal frequency, HLA-associated ones were more clonally expanded in a later analysis. In vitro experiments confirmed that a few CMV-associated chains were specific for CMV antigens. For TCR beta chains, V- and J-gene trimming was later linked to a missense DCLRE1C variant. TCR association rates varied by HLA locus in a later analysis, with DRB1 highest and HLA-C lowest.

This clonotype originated in a man younger than 45 in good health and CMV-seronegative. The chain uses TRBV29-1 and TRBJ2-1; 10 nucleotides align to TRBD1. Sequenced sample: PBMCs. The CDR3 bases are TGCAGCGTTGAAGACCGACAGGGGGCGCACAATGAGCAGTTCTTC. This sequence encodes CSVEDRQGAHNEQFF.